This TCR beta chain was profiled in a study of PD-1 blockade in mismatch repair-deficient tumors (dated by TCRdb to the late 2010s). General notes on the study: Between late 2013 and September 2016, the trial enrolled around 89 consecutive patients with over 10 mismatch repair-deficient cancer types, every one of whom had been previously treated and was progressing. Tumor-associated T cell clones in the peripheral blood of patients responding to PD-1 blockade were tracked using deep sequencing of TCR CDR3 regions.

Worth noting for this clone: The specificity of this receptor is unknown. Per-base quality was not reported, and no clone a single base away is much larger than it.

For every enrolled patient, mismatch repair deficiency was confirmed by either polymerase chain reaction or immunohistochemistry. TCR sequencing was carried out for three patients who responded to pembrolizumab therapy. The phase II trial prospectively evaluated PD-1 blockade with pembrolizumab in advanced mismatch repair-deficient cancers, independent of tissue of origin. Peripheral blood T cell samples were serially collected before and at multiple times after PD-1 blockade was started. Blood sampling times were expressed in weeks after the first pembrolizumab dose. CDR1 and CDR2 are read off the germline V gene (reference sequence) as LNHNV and YYDKDF. V loses 0 bases of germline sequence and J loses 1 base, and the interval between the two ends is 9 bases. CDR3 length: 15 amino acids, cysteine to phenylalanine. Just CDR3 DNA is preserved here, 45 bases in frame from base 1. The investigation overall reported the following: Tumor-resident clones, often undetectable in blood before treatment, expanded rapidly after pembrolizumab and then contracted, generally before radiologic responses.

Library generation was performed with the immunoSEQ multiplex PCR assay. TCRdb carries this immuneACCESS record with in-frame sequences only. Its versions omit some clonotypes, under half of them owing to an unresolved V gene in the studies checked, with the rest unexplained. The sample includes some 130,000 clones, with 88% observed a single time. The ten largest clonotypes hold 10% to 15% of the sample. This TCR came from an adult with mismatch repair-deficient cancer. The starting material was peripheral blood, obtained roughly 67 weeks after starting pembrolizumab. Recombination joined TRBV15 with TRBJ1-1, with no reliable assignment of the D segment. CDR3 reads: CATSREAVPNTEAFF. In nucleotides, the sequence is TGTGCCACCAGCAGAGAGGCAGTTCCGAACACTGAAGCTTTCTTT. Joined to the reference TRBV15 and TRBJ1-1 proteins, this CDR3 gives the full variable domain: DAMVIQNPRYQVTQFGKPVTLSCSQTLNHNVMYWYQQKSSQAPKLLFHYYDKDFNNEADTPDNFQSRRPNTSFCFLDIRSPGLGDTAMYLCATSREAVPNTEAFFGQGTRLTVV.